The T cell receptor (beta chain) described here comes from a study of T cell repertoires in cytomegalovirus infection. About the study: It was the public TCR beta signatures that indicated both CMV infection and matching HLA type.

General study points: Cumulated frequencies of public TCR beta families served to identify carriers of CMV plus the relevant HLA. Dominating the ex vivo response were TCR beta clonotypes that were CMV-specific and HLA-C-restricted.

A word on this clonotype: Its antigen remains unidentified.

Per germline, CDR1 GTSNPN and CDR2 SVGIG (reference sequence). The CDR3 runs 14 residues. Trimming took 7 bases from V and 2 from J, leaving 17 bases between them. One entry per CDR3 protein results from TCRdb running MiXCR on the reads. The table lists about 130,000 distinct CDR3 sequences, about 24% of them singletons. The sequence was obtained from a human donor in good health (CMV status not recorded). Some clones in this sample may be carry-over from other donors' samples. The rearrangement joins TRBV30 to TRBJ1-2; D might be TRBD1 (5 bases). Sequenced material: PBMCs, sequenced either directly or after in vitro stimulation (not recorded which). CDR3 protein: CASERGEKNYGYTF. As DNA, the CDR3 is TGTGCCTCCGAGAGGGGCGAGAAAAACTATGGCTACACCTTC.